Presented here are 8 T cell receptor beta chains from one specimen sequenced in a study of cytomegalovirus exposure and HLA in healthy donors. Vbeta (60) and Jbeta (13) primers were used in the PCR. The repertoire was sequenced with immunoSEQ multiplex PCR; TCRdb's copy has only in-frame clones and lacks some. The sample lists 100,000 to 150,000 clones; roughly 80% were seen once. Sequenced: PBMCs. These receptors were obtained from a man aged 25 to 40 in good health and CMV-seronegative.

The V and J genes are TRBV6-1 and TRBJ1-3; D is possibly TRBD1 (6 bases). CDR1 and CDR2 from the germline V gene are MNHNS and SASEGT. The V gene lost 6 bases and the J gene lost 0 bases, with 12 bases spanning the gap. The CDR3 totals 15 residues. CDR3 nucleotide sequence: TGTGCCAGCAGCAGGGGACCTAGCTCTGGAAACACCATATATTTT. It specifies CASSRGPSSGNTIYF.

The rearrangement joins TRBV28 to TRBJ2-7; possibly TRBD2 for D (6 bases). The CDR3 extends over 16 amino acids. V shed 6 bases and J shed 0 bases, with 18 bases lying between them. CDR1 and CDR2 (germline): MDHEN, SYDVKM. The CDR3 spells CASSHPGAGTSYEQYF. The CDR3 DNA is TGTGCCAGCAGCCACCCCGGGGCGGGGACCTCCTACGAGCAGTACTTC.

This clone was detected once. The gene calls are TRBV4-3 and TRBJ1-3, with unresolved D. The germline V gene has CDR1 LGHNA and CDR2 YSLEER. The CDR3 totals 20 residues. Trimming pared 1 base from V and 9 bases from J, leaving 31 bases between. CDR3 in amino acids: CASSQVGSSPFVPGMSTIYF. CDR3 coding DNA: TGCGCCAGCAGCCAAGTTGGGTCGTCCCCGTTTGTGCCGGGTATGTCCACCATATATTTT.

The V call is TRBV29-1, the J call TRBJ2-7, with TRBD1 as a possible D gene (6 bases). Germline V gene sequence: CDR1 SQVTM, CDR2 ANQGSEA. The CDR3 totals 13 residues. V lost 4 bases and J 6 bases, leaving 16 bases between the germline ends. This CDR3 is CSVGAGVRGEQYF. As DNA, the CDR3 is TGCAGCGTTGGTGCAGGGGTTCGGGGCGAGCAGTACTTC.

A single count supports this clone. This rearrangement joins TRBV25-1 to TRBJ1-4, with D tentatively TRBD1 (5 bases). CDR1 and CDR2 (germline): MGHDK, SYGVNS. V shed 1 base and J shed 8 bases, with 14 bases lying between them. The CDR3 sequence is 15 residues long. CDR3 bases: TGTGCCAGCAGTGAATCGAGACAGCTAAACGAAAAACTGTTTTTT. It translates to CASSESRQLNEKLFF.

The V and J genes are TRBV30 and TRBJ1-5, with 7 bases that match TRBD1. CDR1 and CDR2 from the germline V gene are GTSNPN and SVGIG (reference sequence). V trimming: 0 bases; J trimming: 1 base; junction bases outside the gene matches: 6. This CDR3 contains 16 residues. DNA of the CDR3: TGTGCCTGGAGTGTACGCTGGGACAGCAGCAATCAGCCCCAGCATTTT. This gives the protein CAWSVRWDSSNQPQHF.

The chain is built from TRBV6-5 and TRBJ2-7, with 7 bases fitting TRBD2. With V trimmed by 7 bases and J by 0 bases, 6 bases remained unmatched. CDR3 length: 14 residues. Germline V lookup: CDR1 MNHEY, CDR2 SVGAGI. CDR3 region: CASKASGDSYEQYF. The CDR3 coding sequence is TGTGCCAGCAAAGCTAGCGGAGACTCCTACGAGCAGTACTTC.

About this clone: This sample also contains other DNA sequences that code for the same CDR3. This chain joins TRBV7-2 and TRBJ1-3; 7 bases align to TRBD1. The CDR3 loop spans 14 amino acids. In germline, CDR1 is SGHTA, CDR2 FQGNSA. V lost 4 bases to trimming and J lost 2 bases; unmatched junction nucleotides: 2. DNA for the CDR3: TGTGCCAGCAGCTCACAGGGGACTGGAAACACCATATATTTT. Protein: CASSSQGTGNTIYF.